This T cell receptor beta chain comes out of a study of cytomegalovirus exposure and HLA in healthy donors. Whole-study findings and limits: Reported performance of the classifier showed diagnosis of cytomegalovirus status with high specificity and sensitivity. Researchers catalogued about 150 TCR beta chains as cytomegalovirus-associated.

A note on this clone: Its antigen is not known.

PCR amplification relied on 60 Vbeta primers (plus 13 Jbeta primers). Profiled with immunoSEQ multiplex PCR; TCRdb holds only in-frame clones, not every one. This sample has over 85,000 clones; 79% occur once, and the top ten carry roughly 6%. J gave up 2 bases and V 3 bases, and 12 bases lay outside the gene matches. Germline CDR1 reads LGHNA; CDR2 reads YNFKEQ. The CDR3 loop spans 18 amino acids. The V and J genes are TRBV4-2 and TRBJ1-1, with 10 positions matching TRBD1. The sample comprised PBMCs. The source is a man between 25 and 39 years old in good health and CMV-seropositive. CDR3: CASSQVLTGGWGNTEAFF. DNA for the CDR3: TGTGCCAGCAGCCAGGTACTGACAGGGGGCTGGGGTAACACTGAAGCTTTCTTT.